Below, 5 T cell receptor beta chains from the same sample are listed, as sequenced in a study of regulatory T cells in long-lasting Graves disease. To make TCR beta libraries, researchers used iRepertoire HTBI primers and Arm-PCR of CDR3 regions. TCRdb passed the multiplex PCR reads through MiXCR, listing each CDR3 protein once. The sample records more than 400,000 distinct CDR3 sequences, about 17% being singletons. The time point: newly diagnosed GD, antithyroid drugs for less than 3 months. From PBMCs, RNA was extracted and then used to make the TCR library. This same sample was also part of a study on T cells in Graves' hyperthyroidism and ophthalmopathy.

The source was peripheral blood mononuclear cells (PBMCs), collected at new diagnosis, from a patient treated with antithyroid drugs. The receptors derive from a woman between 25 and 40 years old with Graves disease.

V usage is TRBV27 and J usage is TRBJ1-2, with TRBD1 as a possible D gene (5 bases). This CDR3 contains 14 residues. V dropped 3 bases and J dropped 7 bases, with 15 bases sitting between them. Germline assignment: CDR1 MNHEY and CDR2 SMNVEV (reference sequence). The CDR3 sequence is CASSFAGFQGGYTF. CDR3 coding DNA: TGTGCCAGCAGTTTCGCCGGGTTTCAGGGTGGCTACACCTTC.

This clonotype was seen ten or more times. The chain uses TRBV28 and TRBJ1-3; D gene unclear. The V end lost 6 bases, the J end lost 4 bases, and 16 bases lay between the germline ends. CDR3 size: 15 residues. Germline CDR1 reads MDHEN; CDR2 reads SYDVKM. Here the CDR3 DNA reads TGTGCCAGCAGCCCCCACTTAAGCTCAGGAAACACCATATATTTT. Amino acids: CASSPHLSSGNTIYF.

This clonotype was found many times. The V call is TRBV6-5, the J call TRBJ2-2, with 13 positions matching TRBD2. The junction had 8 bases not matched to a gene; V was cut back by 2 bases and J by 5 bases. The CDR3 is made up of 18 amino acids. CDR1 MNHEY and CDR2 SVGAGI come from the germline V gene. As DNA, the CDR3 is TGTGCCAGCAGTTACCCTGGGACTAGCGGGACGGGTACCGGGGAGCTGTTTTTT. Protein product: CASSYPGTSGTGTGELFF.

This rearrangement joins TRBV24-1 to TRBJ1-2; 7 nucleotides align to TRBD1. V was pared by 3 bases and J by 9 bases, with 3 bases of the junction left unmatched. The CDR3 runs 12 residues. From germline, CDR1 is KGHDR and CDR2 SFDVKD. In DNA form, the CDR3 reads TGTGCCACCAGTGATGGCAGGGGGAGCTACACCTTC. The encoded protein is CATSDGRGSYTF.

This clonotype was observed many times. This CDR3 is CASSFPQTTLSTDTQYF. The CDR3, as DNA: TGTGCCAGCAGTTTCCCCCAGACTACTCTAAGCACAGATACGCAGTATTTT. V gene TRBV28 combines with J gene TRBJ2-3; TRBD2 is a possible D gene (5 bases). The V gene's germline CDR1 is MDHEN and CDR2 SYDVKM. This CDR3 contains 17 residues. V gave up 3 bases and J gave up 0 bases, with 16 bases separating them.